The 18 T cell receptor beta chains in this list originate from one sample, sequenced in a study of blood T cell repertoires in COVID-19 (dated by TCRdb to 2020 to 2022). The library was obtained by the immunoSEQ multiplex PCR assay. TCRdb took over this immuneACCESS table, retaining in-frame rearrangements with V and J assigned. Such tables are incomplete; in checked studies, under half of the missing clones stem from an unresolved V gene, and the remainder is unexplained. The sample records 430,000 or so clones, about 88% of which are singletons. The ten biggest clones cover roughly 1.4% of the sample. Sequencing was performed on PBMCs or T cells enriched from blood (not recorded which). The receptors originated from a woman under 30 who had been exposed to COVID-19.

The CDR3 spells CASSLTSGVQETQYF. CDR3 DNA sequence: TGTGCCAGCAGTTTGACTAGCGGGGTCCAAGAGACCCAGTACTTC. V and J are TRBV28 and TRBJ2-5; 11 nucleotides match TRBD2. In germline, CDR1 is MDHEN, CDR2 SYDVKM. The CDR3 has 15 residues. The V and J ends lost 3 bases and 1 base, in that order; junction bases with no gene match: 1.

The genes are TRBV18 and TRBJ1-1, with TRBD1 matching 8 bases. After removal of 5 bases from V and 3 bases from J, the junction contained 8 bases not matched to a gene. Germline assignment: CDR1 KGHSH and CDR2 LQKENI. The CDR3 has 15 amino acids. CDR3 DNA sequence: TGTGCCAGCTCAAAGATAGGACAGGGAGACACTGAAGCTTTCTTT. Protein: CASSKIGQGDTEAFF.

V is TRBV3-1 (or the pseudogene TRBV3-2) and J is TRBJ2-5; no firm D call. Trimming cost V 4 bases and J 0 bases, with 6 bases left between them. This CDR3 has 13 residues. Per germline, CDR1 LGHDT and CDR2 YNNKEL (reference sequence). The CDR3 DNA reads as TGTGCCAGCAGCCCCCTGTACCAAGAGACCCAGTACTTC. The encoded protein is CASSPLYQETQYF.

The chain couples TRBV9 to TRBJ1-2; D uncertain. Germline loops: CDR1 SGDLS, CDR2 YYNGEE. The CDR3 contains 12 residues. The V gene lost 0 bases and the J gene lost 7 bases, with 7 bases spanning the gap. DNA for the CDR3: TGTGCCAGCAGCGTAGAAGCGAGTGGCTACACCTTC. Translated: CASSVEASGYTF.

The genes are TRBV5-1 and TRBJ2-3, with TRBD2 matching over 15 bases. With 1 base clipped from V and 14 bases from J, the junction kept 11 bases outside the gene matches. CDR1 is SGHRS and CDR2 is YFSETQ in the germline V gene. The CDR3 runs to 16 residues. The CDR3 region is CASSLSGTSGGFDMYF. The CDR3 DNA reads as TGCGCCAGCAGCTTGTCTGGGACTAGCGGGGGGTTTGATATGTATTTT.

The chain is built from TRBV7-3 and TRBJ2-7, with TRBD1 matching 10 bases. The germline V gene encodes CDR1 SGHTA and CDR2 FQGTGA. The CDR3 is made up of 13 amino acids. V was clipped by 6 bases and J by 3 bases; unmatched bases: 2. The CDR3 region is CASRGQGFYEQYF. The CDR3 DNA is TGTGCCAGCAGGGGACAGGGGTTCTACGAGCAGTACTTC.

The chain carries TRBV5-5 and TRBJ2-6, with 7 bases identical to TRBD2. Germline-derived CDR1 and CDR2 are SGHKS and YYEKEE (reference sequence). CDR3 length equals 15 residues. J lost 1 base, V lost 2 bases, and 0 bases had no gene match. The CDR3 nucleotides are TGTGCCAGCAGCTTAGCGGGATCTGGGGCCAACGTCCTGACTTTC. It specifies CASSLAGSGANVLTF.

The V call is TRBV28, the J call TRBJ2-7; weak D call: TRBD1 (5 bases). Germline CDR1 and CDR2: MDHEN and SYDVKM. The ends were cut back, 2 bases at V and 9 bases at J, with 11 bases in the middle. There are 12 residues in the CDR3. CDR3 bases: TGTGCCAGCAGTTTACTCCAGGGATCGCAGTACTTC. Protein product: CASSLLQGSQYF. Looking up the rest from reference TRBV28 and TRBJ2-7 gives the full variable domain: DVKVTQSSRYLVKRTGEKVFLECVQDMDHENMFWYRQDPGLGLRLIYFSYDVKMKEKGDIPEGYSVSREKKERFSLILESASTNQTSMYLCASSLLQGSQYFGPGTRLTVT.

The chain has TRBV28 and TRBJ1-2; possibly TRBD1 for D (6 bases). V lost 5 bases, J lost 7 bases, and 14 bases lay in between. Germline V gene sequence: CDR1 MDHEN, CDR2 SYDVKM. The CDR3 runs to 13 residues. The DNA for the CDR3 is TGTGCCAGCAGTATACAGGGCGAAAGTGGCTACACCTTC. Translation gives CASSIQGESGYTF.

About this clone: Other DNA sequences from this sample encode an identical CDR3 as well. This chain links TRBV18 with TRBJ2-7, with 11 bases identical to TRBD1. V lost 3 bases, J lost 3 bases, and 1 base stayed unmatched. Germline V CDR1 and CDR2: KGHSH, LQKENI. This CDR3 has 14 residues. CDR3 DNA sequence: TGTGCCAGCTCACCTGGGACAGGGGGCTACGAGCAGTACTTC. This encodes CASSPGTGGYEQYF.

About this clone itself: Germline is not matched at one junction end, which may reflect a read error. The rearrangement links TRBV11-2 to TRBJ2-2, with 7 bases identical to TRBD1. The germline V gene encodes CDR1 SGHAT and CDR2 FQNNGV. CDR3 length: 14 amino acids. The CDR3 sequence: CVSSSGQDTGELFF. The CDR3 region has the DNA TGTGTCAGCAGCTCCGGACAGGACACCGGGGAGCTGTTTTTT.

The rearrangement joins TRBV6-6 to TRBJ2-3; 7 bases map to TRBD2. CDR3 length: 16 amino acids. V lost 10 bases and J lost 0; bases outside the gene matches: 13. From germline, CDR1 is MNHNY and CDR2 SVGAGI (reference sequence). The CDR3 spells CATQKPGRASTDTQYF. The CDR3 nucleotides read TGTGCCACCCAAAAGCCAGGGAGGGCTAGCACAGATACGCAGTATTTT.

The genes are TRBV2 and TRBJ2-7; D is perhaps TRBD1 (6 bases). Trimming removed 4 bases from V and 10 bases from J, with 14 bases in between. In germline, CDR1 is SNHLY, CDR2 FYNNEI. CDR3 size: 12 residues. The CDR3 is CASSVEDSCQYF. CDR3 bases: TGTGCCAGCAGTGTAGAGGACAGTTGCCAGTACTTC.

The chain recombines TRBV5-4 with TRBJ2-3; 8 bases are shared with TRBD2. This CDR3 region has 17 residues. Germline CDR1 is SGHNT and CDR2 is YYREEE (reference sequence). Trimming took 0 bases from V and 2 from J; bases not matched to a gene: 8. CDR3 protein: CASSLVKGRGVTDTQYF. CDR3 sequence (DNA): TGTGCCAGCAGCTTGGTTAAGGGGCGGGGGGTCACAGATACGCAGTATTTT. The variable domain in full, with the rest retrieved from reference TRBV5-4 and TRBJ2-3, is ETGVTQSPTHLIKTRGQQVTLRCSSQSGHNTVSWYQQALGQGPQFIFQYYREEENGRGNFPPRFSGLQFPNYSSELNVNALELDDSALYLCASSLVKGRGVTDTQYFGPGTRLTVL.

The chain recombines TRBV5-4 with TRBJ2-1; 8 positions agree with TRBD2. The V gene end was trimmed by 5 bases and the J gene end by 4 bases; junction bases not matched to a gene: 8. The CDR3 is made up of 15 amino acids. The germline CDR1 and CDR2 sequences are SGHNT and YYREEE (reference sequence). In DNA, the CDR3 is TGTGCCAGCAGGTTGACTAGCGTGGGTTACAATGAGCAGTTCTTC. It translates to CASRLTSVGYNEQFF. Variable domain in full (rest from reference TRBV5-4 and TRBJ2-1): ETGVTQSPTHLIKTRGQQVTLRCSSQSGHNTVSWYQQALGQGPQFIFQYYREEENGRGNFPPRFSGLQFPNYSSELNVNALELDDSALYLCASRLTSVGYNEQFFGPGTRLTVL.

This sequence joins TRBV3-1 (or the pseudogene TRBV3-2) and TRBJ1-2; possibly TRBD1 for D (6 bases). Germline CDR1 LGHDT, CDR2 YNNKEL (reference sequence). Trimming shortened V by 4 bases and J by 8 bases, and 11 bases separated the two germline ends. This CDR3 has 12 residues. This CDR3 reads CASSRTTGGYTF. As DNA, the CDR3 is TGTGCCAGCAGCCGAACGACAGGCGGCTACACCTTC.

CDR3 in amino acids: CASSYFGVGLGEQYF. The CDR3 nucleotides are TGTGCCAGCAGTTACTTTGGTGTAGGACTAGGCGAGCAGTACTTC. This chain joins TRBV6-5 and TRBJ2-7; 7 bases fit TRBD2. In germline, CDR1 is MNHEY, CDR2 SVGAGI. The CDR3 sequence is 15 residues long. V lost 1 base to trimming and J lost 6 bases; unmatched junction nucleotides: 9.

The rearrangement uses TRBV2 and TRBJ2-7, with 8 bases matching TRBD2. The CDR3 extends over 13 amino acids. From germline, CDR1 is SNHLY and CDR2 FYNNEI. J gave up 13 bases and V 0 bases, and 8 bases lay outside the gene matches. The CDR3 here is CASSEAAGGGLYF. CDR3 nucleotides: TGTGCCAGCAGTGAAGCCGCGGGGGGCGGTCTTTACTTC.